This T cell receptor (beta chain) comes out of a study of long-term antiretroviral therapy in people with HIV. On this clone: What it recognizes is unknown.

Whole-study results and caveats: Across all time points, the repertoire was dominated by clones that expanded before ART.

Germline V gives CDR1 MNHNS, CDR2 SASEGT. V gave up 5 bases and J gave up 4 bases; unmatched junction bases: 8. This CDR3 contains 15 residues. The assay, immunoSEQ v3.0, was run at survey level. The assay was immunoSEQ multiplex PCR, and TCRdb's table has in-frame clones only and misses some. In the table there are about 26,000 clones, approximately 90% of which are singletons. HIV-positive participants all received treatment in the United States. Samples held about 0.95-10 million cryopreserved PBMC, and DNA extraction followed. Sequencing used unsorted PBMCs, obtained roughly 2.7 years after starting antiretroviral therapy. The sequence was obtained from a man aged 40-55 years with HIV. This chain connects TRBV6-1 to TRBJ2-3; 8 nucleotides line up with TRBD1. CDR3 protein: CASSTGTGRADTQYF. The CDR3 nucleotides read TGTGCCAGCAGTACCGGGACAGGAAGGGCAGATACGCAGTATTTT.